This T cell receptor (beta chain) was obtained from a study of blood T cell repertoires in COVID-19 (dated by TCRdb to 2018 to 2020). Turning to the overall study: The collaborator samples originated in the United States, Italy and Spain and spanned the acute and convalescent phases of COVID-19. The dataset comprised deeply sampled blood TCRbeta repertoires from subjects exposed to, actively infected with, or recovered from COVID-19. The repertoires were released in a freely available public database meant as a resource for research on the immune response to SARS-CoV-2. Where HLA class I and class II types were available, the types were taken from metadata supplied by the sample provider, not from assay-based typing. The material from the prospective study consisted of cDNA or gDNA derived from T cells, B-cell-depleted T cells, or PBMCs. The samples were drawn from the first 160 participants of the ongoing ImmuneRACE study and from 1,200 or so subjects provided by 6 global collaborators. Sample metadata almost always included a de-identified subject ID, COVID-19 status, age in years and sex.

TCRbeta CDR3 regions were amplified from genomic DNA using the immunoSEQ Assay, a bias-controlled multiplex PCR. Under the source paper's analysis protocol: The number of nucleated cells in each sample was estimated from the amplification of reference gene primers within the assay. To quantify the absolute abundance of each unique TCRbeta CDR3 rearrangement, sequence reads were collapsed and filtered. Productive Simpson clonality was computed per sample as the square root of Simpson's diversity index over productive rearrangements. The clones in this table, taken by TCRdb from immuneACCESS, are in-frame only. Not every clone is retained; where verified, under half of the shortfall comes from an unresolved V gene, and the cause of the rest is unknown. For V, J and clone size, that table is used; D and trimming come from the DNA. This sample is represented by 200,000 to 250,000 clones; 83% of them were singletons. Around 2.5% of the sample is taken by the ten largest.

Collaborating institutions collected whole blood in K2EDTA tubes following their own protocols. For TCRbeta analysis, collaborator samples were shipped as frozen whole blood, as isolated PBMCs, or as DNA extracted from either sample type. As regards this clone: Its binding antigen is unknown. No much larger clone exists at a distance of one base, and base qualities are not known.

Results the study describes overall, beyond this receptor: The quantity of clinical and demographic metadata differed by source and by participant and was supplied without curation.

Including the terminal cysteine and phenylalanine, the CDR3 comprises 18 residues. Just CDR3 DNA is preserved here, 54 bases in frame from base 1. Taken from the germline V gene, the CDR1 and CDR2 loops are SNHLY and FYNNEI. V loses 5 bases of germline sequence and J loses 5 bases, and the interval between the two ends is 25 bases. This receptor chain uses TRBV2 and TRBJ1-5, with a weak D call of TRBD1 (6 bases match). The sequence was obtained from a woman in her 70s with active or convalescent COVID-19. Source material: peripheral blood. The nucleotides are TGTGCCAGCAGTTCCCTGCCGCCGGGGGGCCACCAGTATCAGCCCCAGCATTTT. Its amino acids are CASSSLPPGGHQYQPQHF.